These T cell receptor beta chains were read from a single sample in a study. TCRdb redid the calling of the RT-PCR reads with MiXCR, one entry per CDR3 protein. Of almost 700,000 distinct CDR3 sequences detected, 12% to 15% appear once; the ten largest clones hold roughly 3.9%. Specimen: memory CD4+ T cells from blood. The receptor source for this set is a female donor in good health, serving as a healthy control. CDR3s include the opening cysteine and the closing phenylalanine or tryptophan. Each record gives: J gene, D gene, clone size, V gene, CDR3 protein, CDR3 DNA. D genes are given only for firm matches. Only part of the rows carry a size: once, few, many, or a class if the clone is expanded.

j_gene: TRBJ2-7; d_gene: .; abundance: many; v_gene: TRBV29-1; CDR3aa: CSVEEGQFAEQYF; CDR3nt: TGCAGCGTTGAGGAAGGACAGTTCGCCGAGCAGTACTTC
j_gene: TRBJ1-1; d_gene: .; abundance: .; v_gene: TRBV15; CDR3aa: CATSRGSTKAFF; CDR3nt: TGTGCCACCAGCAGAGGAAGCACTAAAGCTTTCTTT
j_gene: TRBJ1-1; d_gene: .; abundance: .; v_gene: TRBV7-2; CDR3aa: CASSPGVDTEAFF; CDR3nt: TGTGCCAGCAGCCCGGGAGTAGATACTGAAGCTTTCTTT
j_gene: TRBJ2-5; d_gene: TRBD1; abundance: few; v_gene: TRBV7-2; CDR3aa: CADRADQETQYF; CDR3nt: TGTGCGGACAGGGCCGATCAAGAGACCCAGTACTTC
j_gene: TRBJ1-5; d_gene: TRBD1; abundance: .; v_gene: TRBV30; CDR3aa: CAWTDRAQHF; CDR3nt: TGTGCCTGGACTGACAGGGCCCAGCATTTT
j_gene: TRBJ2-5; d_gene: .; abundance: many; v_gene: TRBV3-1; CDR3aa: CASSQGSGGGETQYF; CDR3nt: TGTGCCAGCAGCCAAGGCTCAGGGGGGGGGGAGACCCAGTACTTC
j_gene: TRBJ2-5; d_gene: TRBD2; abundance: many; v_gene: TRBV7-2; CDR3aa: CASSPLGGAGGQETQYF; CDR3nt: TGTGCCAGCAGCCCCCTTGGGGGAGCGGGAGGACAAGAGACCCAGTACTTC
j_gene: TRBJ2-5; d_gene: .; abundance: .; v_gene: TRBV4-3; CDR3aa: CASSQALRGRAQYF; CDR3nt: TGCGCCAGCAGCCAAGCGCTACGGGGGCGGGCCCAGTACTTC
j_gene: TRBJ1-6; d_gene: .; abundance: few; v_gene: TRBV11-2; CDR3aa: CASSLYGGNSPLHF; CDR3nt: TGTGCCAGCAGCTTGTATGGGGGTAATTCACCCCTCCACTTT
j_gene: TRBJ1-2; d_gene: .; abundance: few; v_gene: TRBV5-4; CDR3aa: CASSNSATPNYGYTF; CDR3nt: TGTGCCAGCAGCAACAGTGCGACGCCGAACTATGGCTACACCTTC
j_gene: TRBJ2-7; d_gene: TRBD1; abundance: many; v_gene: TRBV25-1; CDR3aa: CASSRLGTGRYEQYF; CDR3nt: TGTGCCAGCAGCCGACTGGGGACAGGACGCTACGAGCAGTACTTC
j_gene: TRBJ2-1; d_gene: TRBD2; abundance: .; v_gene: TRBV7-3; CDR3aa: CASSLLGGRVDNEQFF; CDR3nt: TGTGCCAGCAGCTTATTAGGCGGGAGGGTAGACAATGAGCAGTTCTTC
j_gene: TRBJ1-5; d_gene: .; abundance: few; v_gene: TRBV20-1; CDR3aa: CSAREHSRAGQPQHF; CDR3nt: TGCAGTGCTAGAGAGCATAGTAGGGCTGGTCAGCCCCAGCATTTT
j_gene: TRBJ1-1; d_gene: TRBD1; abundance: many; v_gene: TRBV5-1; CDR3aa: CASRTGGYWNTEAFF; CDR3nt: TGCGCCAGCAGAACAGGGGGCTATTGGAACACTGAAGCTTTCTTT
j_gene: TRBJ2-2; d_gene: .; abundance: many; v_gene: TRBV15; CDR3aa: CATSREVGQTNTGELFF; CDR3nt: TGTGCCACCAGCAGAGAGGTCGGGCAGACGAACACCGGGGAGCTGTTTTTT
j_gene: TRBJ2-5; d_gene: .; abundance: many; v_gene: TRBV10-3; CDR3aa: CAISEPQGGQTQYF; CDR3nt: TGTGCCATCAGTGAGCCACAGGGAGGGCAGACCCAGTACTTC
j_gene: TRBJ2-7; d_gene: .; abundance: .; v_gene: TRBV6-5; CDR3aa: CASSYSVYEQYF; CDR3nt: TGTGCCAGCAGTTACTCAGTCTACGAGCAGTACTTC
j_gene: TRBJ1-5; d_gene: .; abundance: .; v_gene: TRBV2; CDR3aa: CASSDLGQPQHF; CDR3nt: TGTGCCAGCAGTGATTTGGGTCAGCCCCAGCATTTT
j_gene: TRBJ2-5; d_gene: TRBD2; abundance: .; v_gene: TRBV7-3; CDR3aa: CASSPVAGVEQYF; CDR3nt: TGTGCCAGCAGCCCAGTGGCGGGAGTGGAGCAGTACTTC
j_gene: TRBJ1-4; d_gene: .; abundance: .; v_gene: TRBV18; CDR3aa: CASSHRDGNEKLFF; CDR3nt: TGTGCCAGCTCACACCGGGACGGGAATGAAAAACTGTTTTTT
j_gene: TRBJ1-1; d_gene: .; abundance: few; v_gene: TRBV29-1; CDR3aa: CSIQSRAGDTEAFF; CDR3nt: TGCAGCATACAAAGCCGGGCAGGGGACACTGAAGCTTTCTTT
j_gene: TRBJ1-3; d_gene: .; abundance: few; v_gene: TRBV9; CDR3aa: CASSLDISGNTIYF; CDR3nt: TGTGCCAGCAGCTTGGACATCTCTGGAAACACCATATATTTT
j_gene: TRBJ1-1; d_gene: .; abundance: .; v_gene: TRBV18; CDR3aa: CASSSNGHGATMNTEAFF; CDR3nt: TGTGCCAGCTCCTCGAATGGCCATGGGGCGACGATGAACACTGAAGCTTTCTTT
j_gene: TRBJ2-3; d_gene: .; abundance: many; v_gene: TRBV5-1; CDR3aa: CASSFRGVEGDTQYF; CDR3nt: TGCGCCAGCAGCTTCCGCGGGGTGGAGGGAGATACGCAGTATTTT
j_gene: TRBJ2-7; d_gene: TRBD2; abundance: .; v_gene: TRBV9; CDR3aa: CASSAGGNEQYF; CDR3nt: TGTGCCAGCAGCGCCGGGGGGAACGAGCAGTACTTC
j_gene: TRBJ1-3; d_gene: .; abundance: few; v_gene: TRBV6-6; CDR3aa: CASSYPVRASSGNTIYF; CDR3nt: TGTGCCAGCAGTTACCCCGTAAGGGCAAGCTCTGGAAACACCATATATTTT
j_gene: TRBJ2-7; d_gene: TRBD2; abundance: .; v_gene: TRBV29-1; CDR3aa: CSVDRGDSYEQYF; CDR3nt: TGCAGCGTTGATCGGGGGGACTCCTACGAGCAGTACTTC
j_gene: TRBJ1-2; d_gene: .; abundance: .; v_gene: TRBV5-6; CDR3aa: CASSLQLASYGYTF; CDR3nt: TGTGCCAGCAGCCTTCAATTGGCCTCCTATGGCTACACCTTC
j_gene: TRBJ2-6; d_gene: .; abundance: few; v_gene: TRBV28; CDR3aa: CASEAGNSGANVLTF; CDR3nt: TGTGCCTCTGAAGCAGGCAACTCTGGGGCCAACGTCCTGACTTTC
j_gene: TRBJ2-1; d_gene: TRBD2; abundance: .; v_gene: TRBV4-1; CDR3aa: CASTPTSGRARYNEQFF; CDR3nt: TGCGCCAGCACCCCGACTAGCGGGAGAGCCCGTTACAATGAGCAGTTCTTC
j_gene: TRBJ2-3; d_gene: .; abundance: few; v_gene: TRBV20-1; CDR3aa: CSANRDTRTDTQYF; CDR3nt: TGCAGTGCTAACCGGGACACCCGCACAGATACGCAGTATTTT
j_gene: TRBJ1-1; d_gene: TRBD1; abundance: .; v_gene: TRBV6-1; CDR3aa: CASSDKGARTEAFF; CDR3nt: TGTGCCAGCAGTGATAAGGGGGCGCGAACTGAAGCTTTCTTT
j_gene: TRBJ1-2; d_gene: TRBD1; abundance: .; v_gene: TRBV20-1; CDR3aa: CSARDNAGGLGYTF; CDR3nt: TGCAGTGCTAGAGATAATGCAGGGGGACTGGGCTACACCTTC
j_gene: TRBJ1-4; d_gene: TRBD1; abundance: .; v_gene: TRBV2; CDR3aa: CATRGGGATTNEKLFF; CDR3nt: TGTGCCACCAGGGGAGGGGGCGCGACAACTAATGAAAAACTGTTTTTT
j_gene: TRBJ2-2; d_gene: .; abundance: many; v_gene: TRBV7-6; CDR3aa: CASSLEGRLSNTGELFF; CDR3nt: TGTGCCAGCAGCTTAGAGGGGCGGCTCTCCAACACCGGGGAGCTGTTTTTT
j_gene: TRBJ2-1; d_gene: .; abundance: once; v_gene: TRBV18; CDR3aa: CASSPVRDEQFF; CDR3nt: TGTGCCAGCTCACCAGTCAGGGATGAGCAGTTCTTC
j_gene: TRBJ2-4; d_gene: .; abundance: few; v_gene: TRBV30; CDR3aa: CAWSVSSRNIQYF; CDR3nt: TGTGCCTGGAGTGTTTCCAGTCGGAACATTCAGTACTTC
j_gene: TRBJ1-3; d_gene: .; abundance: few; v_gene: TRBV6-5; CDR3aa: CASSYQPSGNTIYF; CDR3nt: TGTGCCAGCAGTTACCAACCGTCTGGAAACACCATATATTTT
j_gene: TRBJ2-3; d_gene: .; abundance: few; v_gene: TRBV11-2; CDR3aa: CASSFSGEFGTDTQYF; CDR3nt: TGTGCCAGCAGCTTTAGCGGAGAGTTTGGTACGGATACGCAGTATTTT
j_gene: TRBJ2-5; d_gene: TRBD2; abundance: many; v_gene: TRBV20-1; CDR3aa: CSASHGTSGSWTQYF; CDR3nt: TGCAGTGCTAGCCACGGGACTAGCGGGAGCTGGACCCAGTACTTC
j_gene: TRBJ1-2; d_gene: TRBD1; abundance: many; v_gene: TRBV4-3; CDR3aa: CASSQEATGAGYTF; CDR3nt: TGCGCCAGCAGCCAAGAGGCGACAGGGGCTGGCTACACCTTC
j_gene: TRBJ1-5; d_gene: .; abundance: .; v_gene: TRBV5-6; CDR3aa: CASSLGTHPSGNQPQHF; CDR3nt: TGTGCCAGCTCACTTGGGACCCACCCGTCAGGCAATCAGCCCCAGCATTTT
j_gene: TRBJ2-7; d_gene: .; abundance: .; v_gene: TRBV25-1; CDR3aa: CASTSGPEQYF; CDR3nt: TGTGCCAGCACCTCCGGCCCCGAGCAGTACTTC
j_gene: TRBJ2-7; d_gene: TRBD2; abundance: .; v_gene: TRBV30; CDR3aa: CAWSVWTSGTYEQYF; CDR3nt: TGTGCCTGGAGTGTCTGGACTAGCGGGACCTACGAGCAGTACTTC
j_gene: TRBJ1-1; d_gene: TRBD1; abundance: many; v_gene: TRBV12-3/TRBV12-4; CDR3aa: CASSQNFGTGGTEAFF; CDR3nt: TGTGCCAGCAGCCAAAACTTCGGGACAGGGGGCACTGAAGCTTTCTTT
j_gene: TRBJ2-2; d_gene: TRBD2; abundance: many; v_gene: TRBV20-1; CDR3aa: CSARDGGRATGELFF; CDR3nt: TGCAGTGCTAGAGACGGCGGGAGGGCCACCGGGGAGCTGTTTTTT
j_gene: TRBJ2-3; d_gene: .; abundance: .; v_gene: TRBV6-2/TRBV6-3; CDR3aa: CASRPLGKGTTDTQYF; CDR3nt: TGTGCCAGCAGGCCGCTAGGGAAAGGGACCACAGATACGCAGTATTTT
j_gene: TRBJ2-1; d_gene: .; abundance: .; v_gene: TRBV5-2; CDR3aa: CAISPISQAGSANEQFF; CDR3nt: TGTGCCATCAGCCCAATCTCTCAAGCGGGATCGGCCAATGAGCAGTTCTTC